This TCR beta chain was recorded in a study of blood T cell repertoires in COVID-19. This table comes from immunoSEQ multiplex PCR, and its TCRdb copy is limited to in-frame clones, with some not included. The data show around 380,000 clones, approximately 80% seen once. CDR1 and CDR2 from the germline V gene are SGHAT and FQNNGV. The ends lost 5 bases at V and 4 bases at J; junction bases unmatched: 10. CDR3 length: 15 residues. The receptor was isolated from a human donor with acute or convalescent COVID-19. The donor label of this sample is uncertain. The chain has TRBV11-2 and TRBJ2-5; 7 positions agree with TRBD1. The sample taken for sequencing was peripheral blood. The CDR3 bases are TGTGCCAGCAGCCCCCGACAGGGCAAACCAGAGACCCAGTACTTC. Its translation is CASSPRQGKPETQYF.